Presented here are 24 T cell receptor beta chains from one specimen sequenced in a study of tumor-infiltrating lymphocytes in primary liver carcinoma. Blood RNA originated from unsorted whole blood, with germline DNA additionally extracted. The investigators made TCR beta cDNA from around 540 ng total RNA, using a constant-region primer. Slightly modified ARM-PCR served as the procedure for the TCR beta libraries. These libraries came from three rounds of nested multiplex PCR. The opening two PCR rounds, 10 cycles each, paired TRBV1-TRBV30 forward primers with a C-beta reverse primer. MiXCR was run by TCRdb on the multiplex PCR reads, yielding one entry per CDR3 protein. The table shows 180,000 or so distinct CDR3 sequences, with around 60% occurring only once. Sequenced sample: peripheral blood. These receptor sequences come from a man in his forties with primary liver carcinoma and hepatitis B virus infection.

The chain has TRBV4-1 and TRBJ2-3; D remains unclear. V was cut by 5 bases and J by 4 bases, with 7 bases left in between. The CDR3 length is 12 residues. The germline CDR1 and CDR2 sequences are MGHRA and YSYEKL. CDR3 sequence: CASSGTSDTQYF. DNA for the CDR3: TGCGCCAGCAGCGGAACCTCAGATACGCAGTATTTT.

This clonotype has more than one count but fewer than ten. V usage is TRBV5-1 and J usage is TRBJ2-7; tentative D call: TRBD2 (6 bases). Germline V gene lookup returns CDR1 SGHRS and CDR2 YFSETQ. This CDR3 comprises 14 residues. V lost 4 bases and J 3 bases, leaving 14 bases between the germline ends. The chain's CDR3 is CASSQGGVRYEQYF. The CDR3, as DNA: TGCGCCAGCAGCCAGGGAGGCGTTCGCTACGAGCAGTACTTC.

Concerning this clonotype: It is likely a read error, because the conserved phenylalanine at the end of the CDR3 is missing. The chain links TRBV29-1 to TRBJ2-3, with a possible D match to TRBD1 (6 bases). Per germline, CDR1 SQVTM and CDR2 ANQGSEA. There are 14 residues in the CDR3. This CDR3 reads CSVTAPLGADTQYL. CDR3 nucleotides: TGCAGCGTAACAGCGCCCTTGGGGGCAGACACGCAGTATTTG.

This clonotype was picked up a small number of times. The gene calls are TRBV29-1 and TRBJ1-2, with D hard to call. From germline, CDR1 is SQVTM and CDR2 ANQGSEA. Trimming removed 3 bases from V and 0 bases from J, with 5 bases in between. This CDR3 region has 12 residues. This CDR3 reads CSVDGTNYGYTF. CDR3 in DNA: TGCAGCGTTGACGGCACTAACTATGGCTACACCTTC.

This chain uses TRBV29-1 with TRBJ2-7, with TRBD1 matching 12 bases. Trimming at V came to 8 bases and at J to 5 bases, leaving 4 bases not matched to a gene. CDR3 length: 12 residues. In germline, CDR1 is SQVTM, CDR2 ANQGSEA. In DNA, the CDR3 is TGCAGCTTCTGGGACAGGGGGCACGAGCAGTACTTC. It specifies CSFWDRGHEQYF.

This chain joins TRBV6-2 or TRBV6-3 and TRBJ2-4; the match to TRBD1 covers 8 bases. V gave up 5 bases and J gave up 16 bases; unmatched junction bases: 10. The CDR3 is 12 residues long. Germline V gene sequence: CDR1 MNHEY, CDR2 SVGEGT. The CDR3 DNA is TGTGCCAGCAGTACTGGGGACAGGCCCCACTACTTC. It is translated as CASSTGDRPHYF.

This clonotype showed up many times. The chain carries TRBV6-1 and TRBJ2-1; D ambiguous. The V and J ends lost 2 bases and 2 bases respectively, with 1 base between them. The CDR3 length is 12 residues. Germline V gene data show CDR1 as MNHNS and CDR2 as SASEGT. CDR3: CASSETYNEQFF. DNA of the CDR3: TGTGCCAGCAGTGAAACCTACAATGAGCAGTTCTTC.

This chain joins TRBV29-1 and TRBJ2-5; D possibly corresponds to TRBD2 (6 bases). Germline CDR1 is SQVTM and CDR2 is ANQGSEA. This CDR3 comprises 11 residues. V was clipped by 5 bases and J by 3 bases, with 7 bases between them. The CDR3 DNA is TGCAGCGTTCGGGAGAAAGAGACCCAGTACTTC. As protein: CSVREKETQYF. Together with reference TRBV29-1 and TRBJ2-5, the CDR3 gives the full variable domain: SAVISQKPSRDICQRGTSLTIQCQVDSQVTMMFWYRQQPGQSLTLIATANQGSEATYESGFVIDKFPISRPNLTFSTLTVSNMSPEDSSIYLCSVREKETQYFGPGTRLLVL.

This clonotype has more than one count but fewer than ten. The chain couples TRBV4-1 to TRBJ2-7, with D possibly TRBD2 on 5 matching bases. The CDR3 has 15 amino acids. Trimming removed 0 bases at V and 4 bases at J, with 13 bases between. Germline loops: CDR1 MGHRA, CDR2 YSYEKL. As DNA, the CDR3 is TGCGCCAGCAGCCAAGAGCGGACCCCGGGATACGAGCAGTACTTC. It yields the protein CASSQERTPGYEQYF.

This clonotype was counted many times. V usage is TRBV29-1 and J usage is TRBJ2-2; D may be TRBD1 or TRBD2 (5 bases each). Germline V gives CDR1 SQVTM, CDR2 ANQGSEA. The CDR3 has 12 residues. The V and J ends lost 2 bases and 6 bases respectively, with 7 bases between them. The CDR3 DNA is TGCAGCGTTGAATGGGGACCCGGGGAGCTGTTTTTT. It is translated as CSVEWGPGELFF.

The CDR3 DNA is TGTGCCAGCAGTGAAAACAGGATGGGCTACACCTTC. This gives the protein CASSENRMGYTF. The V and J genes are TRBV6-1 and TRBJ1-2; the D gene is possibly TRBD1 (5 bases). The V gene lost 2 bases and the J gene lost 8 bases, with 9 bases spanning the gap. Germline V gives CDR1 MNHNS, CDR2 SASEGT. The CDR3 sequence is 12 residues long.

This clonotype appeared once. The chain carries TRBV6-5 and TRBJ1-3; no clear D. V lost 1 base to trimming and J lost 8 bases, with 12 bases between them. Germline V gives CDR1 MNHEY, CDR2 SVGAGI. The CDR3 length is 14 residues. CDR3 protein: CASSYFYGGDTIYF. Here the CDR3 DNA reads TGTGCCAGCAGTTACTTTTACGGAGGAGACACCATATATTTT.

This clonotype showed up many times. The chain recombines TRBV11-2 with TRBJ2-7; D unresolved. The CDR3 consists of 13 residues. CDR1 is SGHAT, CDR2 FQNNGV, per germline. The V end lost 2 bases, the J end lost 6 bases, and 11 bases lay between the germline ends. CDR3 nucleotides: TGTGCCAGCAGCTTAACCTACTCTACCGAGCAGTACTTC. Its translation is CASSLTYSTEQYF.

This clonotype came up a few times. With a much larger clone just one base away, this may be a read error. V usage is TRBV11-2 and J usage is TRBJ2-1; TRBD1 is a possible D gene (5 bases). The CDR3 runs 11 residues. V was trimmed by 5 bases and J by 6 bases, leaving 5 bases between them. CDR1 and CDR2 from the germline V gene are SGHAT and FQNNGV. Here the CDR3 DNA reads TGTGCCAGCAGCCAGGGCAATGAGCAGTTCTTC. Protein product: CASSQGNEQFF.

The gene calls are TRBV6-2 or TRBV6-3 and TRBJ2-5; the D gene is possibly TRBD1 (5 bases). Trimming took 0 bases from V and 6 from J, leaving 11 bases between them. CDR1 is MNHEY, CDR2 SVGEGT, per germline. The CDR3 is made up of 14 amino acids. In DNA form, the CDR3 reads TGTGCCAGCAGTTACTCTGGGGCGCGGAAGACCCAGTACTTC. This encodes CASSYSGARKTQYF.

Notes on this clonotype: Germline and junction disagree at one end, which may indicate a read error. The chain employs TRBV11-2 and TRBJ2-1, with 7 bases fitting TRBD2. Germline-derived CDR1 and CDR2 are SGHAT and FQNNGV. The CDR3 totals 15 residues. The CDR3 DNA reads TGTGCCAGCAGCTGGGGGGGGAGCTCCTGCAATAAGCAGTTCTTC. Protein sequence: CASSWGGSSCNKQFF.

To note about this clonotype: The CDR3 does not end in the conserved phenylalanine or tryptophan, so this is likely a read error. The chain recombines TRBV11-2 with TRBJ2-5; weak D call: TRBD2 (5 bases). The CDR3 runs to 16 residues. Trimming pared 4 bases from V and 4 bases from J, leaving 19 bases between. Germline CDR1 is SGHAT and CDR2 is FQNNGV. CDR3 sequence (DNA): TGTGCCAGCAGCTCAGATCAACGGGAAGGGAGAGAGACCCAGTACATC. It is translated as CASSSDQREGRETQYI.

The chain uses TRBV11-2 and TRBJ1-1; the D gene is possibly TRBD1 (6 bases). This CDR3 has 14 residues. Germline assignment: CDR1 SGHAT and CDR2 FQNNGV. Between the trimmed V and J ends, which lost 5 bases and 4 bases, there was a span of 14 bases. The CDR3 region has the DNA TGTGCCAGCAGCCTCATCCGGGGGCCCACTGAAGCTTTCTTT. Amino acid sequence: CASSLIRGPTEAFF.

In the case of this clonotype: This may arise from a read error, as a much more abundant clone is one base away. CDR3 region: CASSFLSGSSYDEQFF. DNA for the CDR3: TGCGCCAGCAGCTTCCTTAGCGGGAGCTCCTACGATGAGCAGTTCTTC. This chain connects TRBV5-1 to TRBJ2-1; 9 positions match TRBD2. Germline CDR1 SGHRS, CDR2 YFSETQ. This CDR3 region has 16 residues.

For this clonotype: A much larger clone sits a single nucleotide away, making a read error possible. This chain uses TRBV29-1 with TRBJ2-5; a possible D gene is TRBD1 (6 bases). The CDR3 spans 14 residues. Germline V gene data show CDR1 as SQVTM and CDR2 as ANQGSEA. Trimming left V 3 bases short and J 6 bases short, with 17 bases between. For the CDR3, the DNA is TGCAGCGTTGATCAGGGACATCAACAAAAGACCCAGTACTTC. It yields the protein CSVDQGHQQKTQYF.

The J gene is TRBJ1-6, the V gene TRBV28; D is uncertain. The V end was cut by 4 bases, the J end by 11 bases, with 18 bases between. The CDR3 consists of 15 residues. Germline V gene lookup returns CDR1 MDHEN and CDR2 SYDVKM. The CDR3 coding sequence is TGTGCCAGCAGTTCCGGGCCCCTCATAATCACACCCCTCCACTTT. Residues: CASSSGPLIITPLHF.

The chain is built from TRBV4-1 and TRBJ2-5; D is possibly TRBD1 or TRBD2 (5 bases each). CDR1 and CDR2 (germline): MGHRA, YSYEKL. The CDR3 runs 13 residues. With 4 bases removed from V and 3 bases from J, the gap between germline ends came to 9 bases. The CDR3 loop reads CASSREGKETQYF. The CDR3 DNA sequence: TGCGCCAGCAGCCGCGAGGGGAAAGAGACCCAGTACTTC.

Remarks on this clonotype: At one boundary the junction diverges from the germline segment, which might be a read error. The CDR3 DNA reads as TGTGCCACACGAGAAGCGGCAGAACCCTACAGTGAGCAGTTCTTC. As protein: CATREAAEPYSEQFF. The chain carries TRBV6-1 and TRBJ2-1; D is possibly TRBD2 (5 bases). This CDR3 is built from 15 residues. Germline V gene data show CDR1 as MNHNS and CDR2 as SASEGT.

This clonotype came up many times. The chain couples TRBV11-2 to TRBJ2-5, with D unresolved. The CDR3 runs 14 residues. Between the trimmed V and J ends, which lost 4 bases and 1 base, there was a span of 10 bases. Germline CDR1 SGHAT, CDR2 FQNNGV. The CDR3 DNA reads TGTGCCAGCAGCTCTGACTGGTCCCAAGAGACCCAGTACTTC. This translates into CASSSDWSQETQYF. Drawing the rest from reference TRBV11-2 and TRBJ2-5, the complete variable domain is EAGVAQSPRYKIIEKRQSVAFWCNPISGHATLYWYQQILGQGPKLLIQFQNNGVVDDSQLPKDRFSAERLKGVDSTLKIQPAKLEDSAVYLCASSSDWSQETQYFGPGTRLLVL.